This T cell receptor beta chain derives from a study of cytomegalovirus exposure and HLA in healthy donors. General study results and limits: Earlier analysis found most TCR beta V segments productive about 87% or about 30% of the time. Common viral pathogens seemed to be connected with several of the most significant clusters, according to a later analysis.

As concerns this clone: The antigen remains undetermined.

This CDR3 contains 13 residues. Germline V gene lookup returns CDR1 ENHRY and CDR2 SYGVKD. Trimming removed 10 bases from V and 2 bases from J; junction bases left unmatched: 7. PCR amplification relied on 60 Vbeta primers (plus 13 Jbeta primers). TCRdb's copy holds only in-frame clones and misses some; the assay was immunoSEQ multiplex PCR. The profile shows fewer than 200,000 clones, around 74% of them singletons. The chain joins TRBV10-3 to TRBJ2-5; 7 bases line up with TRBD2. This TCR was recovered from a female donor in good health and CMV-seronegative. The sequencing input was PBMCs. The DNA of the CDR3 is TGTGCCACGCAACTAGCGATGCAAGAGACCCAGTACTTC. It is translated as CATQLAMQETQYF.